This T cell receptor beta chain appears in the sequencing data of a study of beta chain features in type 1 diabetes. Every sorted population was more than 95% pure. This CDR3 is built from 13 residues. V lost 8 bases and J lost 3, with 14 bases in between. Germline V gives CDR1 MNHNY, CDR2 SVGAGI (reference sequence). On this clone: Antigen specificity is unknown.

Whole-study results and caveats: Shortening of TCRB CDR3s, moderate but significant, appeared in all four CD4+ subsets of Type 1 diabetes patients.

The sequenced template was cDNA made from the entire isolated RNA. Only in-frame clones appear in the TCRdb table, and some are missing; sequencing was by immunoSEQ multiplex PCR. The table shows roughly 700,000 clones, with 13% occurring only once. The genes are TRBV6-6 and TRBJ2-7; TRBD1 or TRBD2 may be the D gene (5 bases each). The clonotype originates from a man between 18 and 35 years old with type 1 diabetes. Material for sequencing was naive CD4+ T cells from blood. Written as DNA, the CDR3 is TGTGCCAGCCGTTTCGAGGGGCTCTACGAGCAGTACTTC. As protein: CASRFEGLYEQYF.